The TCR beta chain under discussion was sequenced for a study of OX40 agonist ivuxolimab in advanced cancers. In the study overall: In this cohort, patients received ivuxolimab, an agonistic anti-OX40 (CD134) antibody.

Germline values: CDR1 LGHNA, CDR2 YSLEER. V lost 0 bases and J 0 bases, leaving 12 bases between the germline ends. The CDR3 has 16 amino acids. Overall study findings and caveats: Both CD4+ and CD8+ T cell populations in blood had undergone clonal expansion by week 6 at 0.1 to 3.0 mg/kg. Some of the lowest clonal expansion was seen in partial responders at 0.1-3.0 mg/kg.

Some clones are missing from TCRdb's copy, which holds only in-frame ones; the method was immunoSEQ multiplex PCR. The sample yields about 84,000 clones, over 65% seen once. Patients were excluded for autoimmune disease history or systemic immunosuppression. In the case of this clone: Its antigen remains unidentified.

The sample in question was CD4+ or CD8+ T cells sorted from blood, obtained in a trial of the OX40 agonist ivuxolimab. The source of this sequence is an adult with an advanced solid tumor such as melanoma, head and neck, liver or kidney cancer. The V and J genes are TRBV4-3 and TRBJ2-7; maybe TRBD2 (5 bases). CDR3 amino acids: CASSQDGGRFSYEQYF. The CDR3, as DNA: TGCGCCAGCAGCCAAGATGGAGGACGTTTCTCCTACGAGCAGTACTTC.